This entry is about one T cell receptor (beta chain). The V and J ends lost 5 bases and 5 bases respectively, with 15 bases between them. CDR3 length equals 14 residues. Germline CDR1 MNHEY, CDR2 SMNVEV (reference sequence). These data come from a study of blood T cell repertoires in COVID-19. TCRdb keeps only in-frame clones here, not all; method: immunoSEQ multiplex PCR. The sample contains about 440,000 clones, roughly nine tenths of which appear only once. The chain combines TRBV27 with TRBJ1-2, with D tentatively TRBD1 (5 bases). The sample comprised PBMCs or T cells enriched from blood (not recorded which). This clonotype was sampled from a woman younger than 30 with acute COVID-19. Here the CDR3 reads CASSTDSGAYGYTF. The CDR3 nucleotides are TGTGCCAGCAGTACCGACAGTGGAGCGTATGGCTACACCTTC.